The 3 T cell receptor beta chains in this list originate from one sample, sequenced in a study of control samples from healthy donors and cancer patients. Method: immunoSEQ multiplex PCR; TCRdb's copy keeps in-frame clones and lacks some. The table shows 120,000 to 150,000 clones, with 88% occurring only once. Specimen: blood. The receptor source for this set is a woman in her 30s in good health.

This sequence joins TRBV29-1 and TRBJ2-1; 10 bases agree with TRBD2. Germline assignment: CDR1 SQVTM and CDR2 ANQGSEA. This CDR3 is 14 amino acids long. V shed 8 bases and J 2 bases; nucleotides not matched to a gene: 6. Written as DNA, the CDR3 is TGCAGCTCAGCACTAGCGGGAACCTACAATGAGCAGTTCTTC. Its protein is CSSALAGTYNEQFF.

This sequence joins TRBV27 and TRBJ2-7; tentative D call: TRBD1 (7 bases). V was clipped by 4 bases and J by 4 bases, with 14 bases between them. Germline V gives CDR1 MNHEY, CDR2 SMNVEV (reference sequence). The CDR3 is 14 amino acids. The CDR3 bases are TGTGCCAGCAGTTATTCGCAGGGGGGATACGAGCAGTACTTC. The encoded protein is CASSYSQGGYEQYF.

The chain carries TRBV18 and TRBJ1-6; D gene unclear. CDR1 KGHSH and CDR2 LQKENI come from the germline V gene. This CDR3 is 14 amino acids long. The germline V and J ends were trimmed by 3 bases and 5 bases, with 8 bases remaining between them. CDR3 DNA sequence: TGTGCCAGCTCACCTGGGCAGGATAATTCACCCCTCCACTTT. Translation: CASSPGQDNSPLHF.